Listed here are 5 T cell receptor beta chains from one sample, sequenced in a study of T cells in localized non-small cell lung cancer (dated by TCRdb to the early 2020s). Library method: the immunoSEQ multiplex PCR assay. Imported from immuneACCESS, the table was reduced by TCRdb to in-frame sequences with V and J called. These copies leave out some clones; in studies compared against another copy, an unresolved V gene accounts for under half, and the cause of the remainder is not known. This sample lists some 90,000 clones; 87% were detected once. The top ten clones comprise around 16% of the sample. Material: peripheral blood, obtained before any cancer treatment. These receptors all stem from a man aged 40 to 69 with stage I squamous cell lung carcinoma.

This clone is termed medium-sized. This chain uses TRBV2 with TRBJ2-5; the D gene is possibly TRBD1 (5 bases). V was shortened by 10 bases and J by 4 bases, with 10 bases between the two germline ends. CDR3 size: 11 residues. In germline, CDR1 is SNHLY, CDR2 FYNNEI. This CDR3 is CATLRGETQYF. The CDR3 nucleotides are TGTGCCACGCTTAGGGGAGAGACCCAGTACTTC.

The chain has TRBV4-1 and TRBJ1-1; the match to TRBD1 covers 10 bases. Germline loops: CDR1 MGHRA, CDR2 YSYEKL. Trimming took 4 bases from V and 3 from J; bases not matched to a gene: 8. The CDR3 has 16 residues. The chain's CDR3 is CASSRPTGGLDTEAFF. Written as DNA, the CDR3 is TGCGCCAGCAGCCGACCGACAGGGGGCTTGGACACTGAAGCTTTCTTT.

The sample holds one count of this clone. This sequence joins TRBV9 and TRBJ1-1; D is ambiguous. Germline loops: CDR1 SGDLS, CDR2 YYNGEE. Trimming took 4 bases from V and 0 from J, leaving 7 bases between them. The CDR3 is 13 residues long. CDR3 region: CASSSQLNTEAFF. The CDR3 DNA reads TGTGCCAGCAGCTCCCAATTGAACACTGAAGCTTTCTTT.

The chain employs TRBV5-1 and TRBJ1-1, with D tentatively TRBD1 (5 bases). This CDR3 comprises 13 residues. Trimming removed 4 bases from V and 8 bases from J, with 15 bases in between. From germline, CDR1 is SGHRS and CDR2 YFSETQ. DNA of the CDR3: TGCGCCAGCAGCCCGAACCGGGACGGGGAAGCTTTCTTT. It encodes CASSPNRDGEAFF.

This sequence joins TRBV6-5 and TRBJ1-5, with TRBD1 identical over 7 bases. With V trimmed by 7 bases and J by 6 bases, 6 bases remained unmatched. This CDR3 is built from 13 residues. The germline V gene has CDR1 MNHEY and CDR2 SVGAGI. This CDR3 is CASKTGVGQPQHF. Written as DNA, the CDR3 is TGTGCCAGCAAAACAGGGGTGGGTCAGCCCCAGCATTTT.